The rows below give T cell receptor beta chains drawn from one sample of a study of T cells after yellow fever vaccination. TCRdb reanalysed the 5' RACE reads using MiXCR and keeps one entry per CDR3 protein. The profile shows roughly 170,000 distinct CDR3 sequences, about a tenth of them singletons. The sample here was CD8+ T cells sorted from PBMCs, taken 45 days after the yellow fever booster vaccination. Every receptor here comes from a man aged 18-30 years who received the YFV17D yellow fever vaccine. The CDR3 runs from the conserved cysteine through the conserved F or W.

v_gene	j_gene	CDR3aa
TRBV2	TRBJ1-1	CASSEGPRGTEAFF
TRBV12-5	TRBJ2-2	CASGLVLRRVPGELFF
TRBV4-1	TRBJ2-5	CASSPLGARGYQETQYF
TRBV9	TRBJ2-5	CASSVDFSPKETQYF
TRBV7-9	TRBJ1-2	CASSLGIDRNYGYTF
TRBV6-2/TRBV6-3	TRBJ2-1	CASRLDAGGNEQFF
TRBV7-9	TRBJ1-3	CASSLPVGGGNTIYF
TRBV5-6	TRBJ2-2	CASSLAYSQGMDTGELFF
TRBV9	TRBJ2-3	CASTTGDRGTDTQYF
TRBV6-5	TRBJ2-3	CASSRSTDTQYF
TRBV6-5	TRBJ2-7	CASSYSSSYEQYF
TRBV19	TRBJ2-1	CASSINSGGTSYNEQFF
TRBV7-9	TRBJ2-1	CASSLATGNNEQFF
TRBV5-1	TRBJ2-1	CASSSSPPLNRGQFF
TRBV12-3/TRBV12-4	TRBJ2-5	CASSQGLLEAQYF
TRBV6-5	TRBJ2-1	CASSLGVGRQGARREQFF
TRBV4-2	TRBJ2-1	CASSQDPQYSEQFF
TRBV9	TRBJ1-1	CASSPANRGGGTEAFF
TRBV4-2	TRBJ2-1	CASSLGLARVGEQFF
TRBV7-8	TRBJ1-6	CASSPAIVPGRNSPLHF
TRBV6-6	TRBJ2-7	CASSYSDSAYEQYF
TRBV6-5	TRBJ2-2	CASIEAGELFF
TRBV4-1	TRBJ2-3	CASSQDYRSVPWTDTQYF
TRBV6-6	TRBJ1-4	CASSWVAGNEKLFF
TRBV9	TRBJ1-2	CASSVGDSINYGYTF
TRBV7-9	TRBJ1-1	CASSPLLPYLNTEAFF